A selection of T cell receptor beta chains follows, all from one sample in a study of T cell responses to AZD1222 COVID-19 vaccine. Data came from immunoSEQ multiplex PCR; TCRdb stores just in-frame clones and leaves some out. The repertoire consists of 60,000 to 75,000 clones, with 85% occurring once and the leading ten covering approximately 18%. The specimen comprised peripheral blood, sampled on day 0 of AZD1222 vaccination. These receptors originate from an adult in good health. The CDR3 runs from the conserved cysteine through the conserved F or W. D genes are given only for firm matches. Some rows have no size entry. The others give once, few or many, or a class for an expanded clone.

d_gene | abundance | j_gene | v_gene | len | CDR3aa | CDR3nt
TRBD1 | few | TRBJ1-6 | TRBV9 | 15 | CASSTWDRGNSPLHF | TGTGCCAGCAGCACTTGGGACAGGGGCAATTCACCCCTCCACTTT
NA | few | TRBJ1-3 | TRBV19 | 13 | CASSTDSGNTIYF | TGTGCCAGTAGTACGGACTCTGGAAACACCATATATTTT
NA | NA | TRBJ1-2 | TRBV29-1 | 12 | CSVVERNYGYTF | TGCAGCGTTGTGGAGCGAAACTATGGCTACACCTTC
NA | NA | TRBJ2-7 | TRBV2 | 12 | CASSEAMGEQYF | TGTGCCAGCAGTGAAGCTATGGGGGAGCAGTACTTC
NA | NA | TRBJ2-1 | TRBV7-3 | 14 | CASSPYPGENEQFF | TGTGCCAGCAGCCCATACCCGGGGGAGAATGAGCAGTTCTTC
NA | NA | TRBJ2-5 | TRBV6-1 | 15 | CASSEFAGAQETQYF | TGTGCCAGCAGTGAATTTGCGGGGGCCCAAGAGACCCAGTACTTC
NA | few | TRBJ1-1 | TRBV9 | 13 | CASSGGRGTEAFF | TGTGCCAGCAGCGGGGGGCGAGGCACTGAAGCTTTCTTT
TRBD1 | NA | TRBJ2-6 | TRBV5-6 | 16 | CASSLRGGAGANVLTF | TGTGCCAGCAGCTTGCGAGGGGGCGCTGGGGCCAACGTCCTGACTTTC
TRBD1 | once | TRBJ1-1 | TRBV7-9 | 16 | CASSLGTGAWGTEAFF | TGTGCCAGCAGCTTAGGGACAGGGGCATGGGGCACTGAAGCTTTCTTT
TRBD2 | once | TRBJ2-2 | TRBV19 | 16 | CASRWGSGGNTGELFF | TGTGCCAGTAGGTGGGGGAGCGGGGGGAACACCGGGGAGCTGTTTTTT
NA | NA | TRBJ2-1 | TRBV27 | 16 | CASSNSPRRDGNEQFF | TGTGCCAGCAGCAACTCCCCCCGCAGGGACGGCAATGAGCAGTTCTTC
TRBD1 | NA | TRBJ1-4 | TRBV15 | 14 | CATSKGTGDEKLFF | TGTGCCACCAGCAAGGGGACAGGGGATGAAAAACTGTTTTTT
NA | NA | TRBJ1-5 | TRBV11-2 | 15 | CASSLASGYHQPQHF | TGTGCCAGCAGCTTAGCATCAGGGTATCATCAGCCCCAGCATTTT
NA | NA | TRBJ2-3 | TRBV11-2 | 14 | CASSPPPGGDTQYF | TGTGCCAGCAGCCCACCCCCCGGCGGAGATACGCAGTATTTT
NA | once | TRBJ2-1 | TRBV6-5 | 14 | CASSSQVGYNEQFF | TGTGCCAGCAGTTCGCAGGTGGGTTACAATGAGCAGTTCTTC
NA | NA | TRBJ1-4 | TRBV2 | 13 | CAWNSFVNEKLFF | TGTGCCTGGAACAGCTTCGTTAATGAAAAACTGTTTTTT
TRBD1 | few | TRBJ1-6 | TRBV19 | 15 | CASSRDRLYNSPLHF | TGTGCCAGTAGCCGGGACAGGCTATATAATTCACCCCTCCACTTT
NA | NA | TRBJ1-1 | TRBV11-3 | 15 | CASSLDGGDGTEAFF | TGTGCCAGCAGCTTAGATGGAGGGGACGGGACTGAAGCTTTCTTT
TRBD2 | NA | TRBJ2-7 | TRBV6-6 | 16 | CASSQLAGASSYEQYF | TGTGCCAGCAGCCAACTAGCGGGGGCCAGCTCCTACGAGCAGTACTTC
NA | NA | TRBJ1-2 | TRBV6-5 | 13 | CASSYGTNYGYTF | TGTGCCAGCAGTTACGGGACAAACTATGGCTACACCTTC
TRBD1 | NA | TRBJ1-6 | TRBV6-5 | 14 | CASRPTGGQSPLHF | TGTGCCAGCAGACCAACAGGGGGTCAATCACCCCTCCACTTT
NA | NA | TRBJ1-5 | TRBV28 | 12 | CAARGPNQPQHF | TGTGCCGCGAGGGGCCCCAATCAGCCCCAGCATTTT
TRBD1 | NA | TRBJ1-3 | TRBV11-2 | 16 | CASSPWTGSSGNTIYF | TGTGCCAGCAGCCCCTGGACAGGCTCCTCTGGAAACACCATATATTTT
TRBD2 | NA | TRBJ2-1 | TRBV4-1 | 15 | CASSPPAGGYNEQFF | TGCGCCAGCAGCCCCCCAGCGGGGGGTTACAATGAGCAGTTCTTC
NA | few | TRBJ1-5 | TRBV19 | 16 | CASSINLSNQGQPQHF | TGTGCCAGTAGTATAAATTTGAGTAACCAGGGCCAGCCCCAGCATTTT
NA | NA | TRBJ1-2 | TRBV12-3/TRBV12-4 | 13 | CASSFVGGGGYTF | TGTGCCAGCAGTTTCGTCGGCGGAGGTGGCTACACCTTC
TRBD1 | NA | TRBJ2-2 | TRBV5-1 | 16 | CASSQGRDSYTGELFF | TGCGCCAGCAGCCAGGGCCGGGACAGTTACACCGGGGAGCTGTTTTTT
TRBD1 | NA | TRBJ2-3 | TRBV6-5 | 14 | CASSFNRGRGTQYF | TGTGCCAGCAGTTTTAACAGGGGGCGCGGGACGCAGTATTTT
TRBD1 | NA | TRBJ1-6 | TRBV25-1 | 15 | CASSQLDRDNSPLHF | TGTGCCAGCAGTCAATTGGACAGGGACAATTCACCCCTCCACTTT
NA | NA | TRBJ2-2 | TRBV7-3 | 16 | CASSFTGTPGTGELFF | TGTGCCAGCAGCTTCACCGGGACCCCGGGGACCGGGGAGCTGTTTTTT
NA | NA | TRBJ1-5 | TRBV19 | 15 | CASQRGGNSNQPQHF | TGTGCCAGTCAACGAGGGGGAAATAGCAATCAGCCCCAGCATTTT
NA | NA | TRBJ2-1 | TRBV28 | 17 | CASSFQTGSPSYNEQFF | TGTGCCAGCAGTTTTCAAACAGGGTCCCCATCCTACAATGAGCAGTTCTTC
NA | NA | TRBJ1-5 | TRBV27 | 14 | CASRGLIQGQPQHF | TGTGCCAGCAGAGGACTCATTCAGGGTCAGCCCCAGCATTTT
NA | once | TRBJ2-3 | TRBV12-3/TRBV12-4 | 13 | CASSMTPRDTQYF | TGTGCCAGCAGTATGACTCCGAGGGATACGCAGTATTTT
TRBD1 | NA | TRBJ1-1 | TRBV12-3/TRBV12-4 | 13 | CASSQQGYTEAFF | TGTGCCAGCAGCCAACAGGGGTACACTGAAGCTTTCTTT
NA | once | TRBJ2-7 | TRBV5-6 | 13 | CASSRDTLYEQYF | TGTGCCAGCAGCCGGGACACCCTCTACGAGCAGTACTTC
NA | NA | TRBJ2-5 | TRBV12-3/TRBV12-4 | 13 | CASSLDSQETQYF | TGTGCCAGCAGTTTGGACAGCCAAGAGACCCAGTACTTC
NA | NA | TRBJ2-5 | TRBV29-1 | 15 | CSASPPLTGLETQYF | TGCAGCGCATCACCTCCACTGACAGGTTTAGAGACCCAGTACTTC
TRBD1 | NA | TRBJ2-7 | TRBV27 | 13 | CASGNRGSYEQYF | TGTGCCAGCGGGAACAGGGGAAGCTACGAGCAGTACTTC
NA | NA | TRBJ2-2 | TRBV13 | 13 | CASSSSGTGELFF | TGTGCCAGCAGCTCCTCGGGGACCGGGGAGCTGTTTTTT
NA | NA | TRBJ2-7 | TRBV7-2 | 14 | CASSVGTGYYEQYF | TGTGCCAGCAGCGTCGGCACAGGCTACTACGAGCAGTACTTC
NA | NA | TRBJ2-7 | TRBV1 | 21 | CTSSLSPGGRSGGPDVYEQYF | TGCACCAGCAGCCTCAGCCCAGGCGGTAGAAGCGGGGGGCCCGATGTTTACGAGCAGTACTTC
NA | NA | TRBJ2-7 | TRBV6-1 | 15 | CASSEKRTDSYEQYF | TGTGCCAGCAGTGAAAAAAGGACAGACTCCTACGAGCAGTACTTC
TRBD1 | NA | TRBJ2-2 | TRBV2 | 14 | CARNRGTNTGELFF | TGTGCCCGCAACAGGGGTACGAACACCGGGGAGCTGTTTTTT
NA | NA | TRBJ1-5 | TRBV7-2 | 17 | CASSHAKGGTSNQPQHF | TGTGCCAGCAGCCATGCTAAGGGGGGGACCAGCAATCAGCCCCAGCATTTT
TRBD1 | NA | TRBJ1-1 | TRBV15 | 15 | CATSRTGGGDTEAFF | TGTGCCACCAGCAGGACAGGGGGGGGAGACACTGAAGCTTTCTTT
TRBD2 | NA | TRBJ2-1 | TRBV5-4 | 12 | CATLAGGREQFF | TGTGCCACCCTAGCGGGGGGCAGGGAGCAGTTCTTC
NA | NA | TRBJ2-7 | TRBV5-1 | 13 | CASSLQSSYEQYF | TGCGCCAGCAGCTTGCAGAGCTCCTACGAGCAGTACTTC
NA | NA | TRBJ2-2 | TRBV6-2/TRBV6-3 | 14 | CASSYREVTGELFF | TGTGCCAGCAGTTACAGGGAAGTCACCGGGGAGCTGTTTTTT
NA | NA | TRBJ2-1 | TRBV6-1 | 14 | CASSERLGGNEQFF | TGTGCCAGCAGTGAAAGGTTAGGTGGGAATGAGCAGTTCTTC
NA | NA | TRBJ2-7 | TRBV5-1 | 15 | CASSNSTGQSYEQYF | TGCGCCAGCAGCAACTCCACCGGACAGTCCTACGAGCAGTACTTC
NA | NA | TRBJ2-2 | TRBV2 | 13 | CASTQSLIEELFF | TGTGCCAGCACTCAGAGCCTAATCGAGGAGCTGTTTTTT
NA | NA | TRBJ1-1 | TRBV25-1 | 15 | CASSELGQQNTEAFF | TGTGCCAGCAGTGAATTGGGTCAACAGAACACTGAAGCTTTCTTT
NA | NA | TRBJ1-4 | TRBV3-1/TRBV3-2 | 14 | CASSQGGAGEKLFF | TGTGCCAGCAGCCAAGGCGGGGCCGGGGAAAAACTGTTTTTT
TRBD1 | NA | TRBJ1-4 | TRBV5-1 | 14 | CASSQGQRDEKLFF | TGCGCCAGCAGCCAGGGACAGAGGGATGAAAAACTGTTTTTT
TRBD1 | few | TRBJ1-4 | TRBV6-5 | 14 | CASNDRGPNEKLFF | TGTGCCAGCAACGACAGGGGGCCTAATGAAAAACTGTTTTTT
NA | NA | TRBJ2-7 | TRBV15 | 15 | CATSRADGSTYEQYF | TGTGCCACCAGCAGAGCGGATGGGTCAACCTACGAGCAGTACTTC
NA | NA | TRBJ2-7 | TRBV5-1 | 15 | CASSPTPESSYEQYF | TGCGCCAGCAGTCCGACTCCTGAAAGTTCCTACGAGCAGTACTTC
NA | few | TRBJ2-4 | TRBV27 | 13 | CDAGRADKNIQYF | TGTGACGCCGGCAGGGCGGACAAAAACATTCAGTACTTC